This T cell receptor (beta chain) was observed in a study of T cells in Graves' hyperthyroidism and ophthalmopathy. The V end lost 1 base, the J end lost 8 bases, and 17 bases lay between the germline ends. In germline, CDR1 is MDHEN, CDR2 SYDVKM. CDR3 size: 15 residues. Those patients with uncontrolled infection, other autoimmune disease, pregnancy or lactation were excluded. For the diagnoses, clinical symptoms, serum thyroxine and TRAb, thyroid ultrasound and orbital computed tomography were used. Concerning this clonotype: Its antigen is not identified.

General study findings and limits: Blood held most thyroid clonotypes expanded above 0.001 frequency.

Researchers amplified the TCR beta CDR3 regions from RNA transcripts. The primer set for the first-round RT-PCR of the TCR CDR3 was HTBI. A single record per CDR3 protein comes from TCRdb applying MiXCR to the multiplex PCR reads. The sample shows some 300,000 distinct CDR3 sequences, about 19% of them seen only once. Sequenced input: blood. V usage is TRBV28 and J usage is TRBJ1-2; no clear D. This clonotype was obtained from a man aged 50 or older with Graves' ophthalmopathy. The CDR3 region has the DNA TGTGCCAGCAGTTTATCGCGGGCGACGAACTGGGGCTACACCTTC. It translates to CASSLSRATNWGYTF.